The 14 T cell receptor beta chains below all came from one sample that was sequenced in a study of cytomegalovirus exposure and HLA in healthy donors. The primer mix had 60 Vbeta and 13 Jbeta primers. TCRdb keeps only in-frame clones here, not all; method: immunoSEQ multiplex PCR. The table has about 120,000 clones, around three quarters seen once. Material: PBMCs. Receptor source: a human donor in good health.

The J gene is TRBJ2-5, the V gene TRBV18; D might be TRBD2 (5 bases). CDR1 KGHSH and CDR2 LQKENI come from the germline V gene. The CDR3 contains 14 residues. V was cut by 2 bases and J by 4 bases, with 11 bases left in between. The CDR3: CASSPVPGLETQYF. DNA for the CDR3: TGTGCCAGCTCACCAGTGCCAGGACTAGAGACCCAGTACTTC.

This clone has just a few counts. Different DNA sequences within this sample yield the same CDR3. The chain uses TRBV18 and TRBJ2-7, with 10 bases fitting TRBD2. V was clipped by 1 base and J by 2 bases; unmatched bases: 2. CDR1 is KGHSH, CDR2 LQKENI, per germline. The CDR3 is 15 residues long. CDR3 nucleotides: TGTGCCAGCTCACCACGAACTAGCGGGGCCTACGAGCAGTACTTC. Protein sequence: CASSPRTSGAYEQYF. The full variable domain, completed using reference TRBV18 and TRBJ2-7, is NAGVMQNPRHLVRRRGQEARLRCSPMKGHSHVYWYRQLPEEGLKFMVYLQKENIIDESGMPKERFSAEFPKEGPSILRIQQVVRGDSAAYFCASSPRTSGAYEQYFGPGTRLTVT.

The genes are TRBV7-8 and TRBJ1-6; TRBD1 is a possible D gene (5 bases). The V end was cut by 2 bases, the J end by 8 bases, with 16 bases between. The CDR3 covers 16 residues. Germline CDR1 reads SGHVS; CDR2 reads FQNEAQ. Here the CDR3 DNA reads TGTGCCAGCAGCTTAAACTCCCAGGGCACCTATTCACCCCTCCACTTT. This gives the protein CASSLNSQGTYSPLHF.

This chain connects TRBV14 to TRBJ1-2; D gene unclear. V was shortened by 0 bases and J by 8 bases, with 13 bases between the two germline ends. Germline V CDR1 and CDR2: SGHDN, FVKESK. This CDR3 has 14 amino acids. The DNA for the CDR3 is TGTGCCAGCAGCCAAGATCTGTACGGGGTCGGCTACACCTTC. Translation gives CASSQDLYGVGYTF.

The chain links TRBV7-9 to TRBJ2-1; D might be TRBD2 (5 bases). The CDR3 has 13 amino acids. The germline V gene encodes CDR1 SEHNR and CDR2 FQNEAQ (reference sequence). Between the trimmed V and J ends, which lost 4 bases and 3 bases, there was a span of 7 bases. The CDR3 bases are TGTGCCAGCAGCTCGAGGGTCTACAATGAGCAGTTCTTC. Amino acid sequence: CASSSRVYNEQFF.

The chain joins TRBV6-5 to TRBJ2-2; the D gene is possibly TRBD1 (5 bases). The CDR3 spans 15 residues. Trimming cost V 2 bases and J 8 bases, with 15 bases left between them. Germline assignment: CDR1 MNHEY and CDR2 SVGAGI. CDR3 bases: TGTGCCAGCAGTTACAACCCGTCAGGGCCTGGGGAGCTGTTTTTT. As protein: CASSYNPSGPGELFF.

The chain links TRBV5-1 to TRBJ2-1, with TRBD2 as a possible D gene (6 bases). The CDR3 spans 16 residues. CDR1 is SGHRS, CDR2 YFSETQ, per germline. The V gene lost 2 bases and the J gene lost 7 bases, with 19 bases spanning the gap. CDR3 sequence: CASSFEGGPPWNEQFF. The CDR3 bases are TGCGCCAGCAGCTTCGAGGGAGGACCACCGTGGAATGAGCAGTTCTTC.

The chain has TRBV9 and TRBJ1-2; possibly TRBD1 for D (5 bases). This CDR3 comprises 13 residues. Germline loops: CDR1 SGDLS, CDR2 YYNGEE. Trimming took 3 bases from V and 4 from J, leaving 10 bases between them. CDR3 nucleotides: TGTGCCAGCAGCGCCGGGGGGGGCTATGGCTACACCTTC. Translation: CASSAGGGYGYTF. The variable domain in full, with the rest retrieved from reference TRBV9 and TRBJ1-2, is DSGVTQTPKHLITATGQRVTLRCSPRSGDLSVYWYQQSLDQGLQFLIQYYNGEERAKGNILERFSAQQFPDLHSELNLSSLELGDSALYFCASSAGGGYGYTFGSGTRLTVV.

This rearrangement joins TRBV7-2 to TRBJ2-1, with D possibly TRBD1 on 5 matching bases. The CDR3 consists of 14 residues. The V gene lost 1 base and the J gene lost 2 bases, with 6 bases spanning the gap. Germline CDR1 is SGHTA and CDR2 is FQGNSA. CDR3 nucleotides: TGTGCCAGCAGCTTAGGGGGCCCCTACAATGAGCAGTTCTTC. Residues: CASSLGGPYNEQFF.

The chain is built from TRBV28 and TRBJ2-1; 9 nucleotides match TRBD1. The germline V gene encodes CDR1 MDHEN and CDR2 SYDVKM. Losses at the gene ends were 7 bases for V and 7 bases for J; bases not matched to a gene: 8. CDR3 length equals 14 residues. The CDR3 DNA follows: TGTGCCAGCACCCGGGACAGGGTAGTAAATGAGCAGTTCTTC. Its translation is CASTRDRVVNEQFF.

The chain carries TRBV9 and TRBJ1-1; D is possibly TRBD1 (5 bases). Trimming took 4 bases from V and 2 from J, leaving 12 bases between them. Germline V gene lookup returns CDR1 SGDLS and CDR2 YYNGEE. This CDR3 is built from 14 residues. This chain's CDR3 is CASSPRGSNTEAFF. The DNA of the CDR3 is TGTGCCAGCAGCCCTCGGGGGTCTAACACTGAAGCTTTCTTT.

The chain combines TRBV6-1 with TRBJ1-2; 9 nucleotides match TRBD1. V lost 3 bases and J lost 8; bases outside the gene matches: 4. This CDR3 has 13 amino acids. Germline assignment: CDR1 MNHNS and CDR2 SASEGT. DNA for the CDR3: TGTGCCAGCAGTGACCACAGGGGGCTGGGCTACACCTTC. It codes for CASSDHRGLGYTF.

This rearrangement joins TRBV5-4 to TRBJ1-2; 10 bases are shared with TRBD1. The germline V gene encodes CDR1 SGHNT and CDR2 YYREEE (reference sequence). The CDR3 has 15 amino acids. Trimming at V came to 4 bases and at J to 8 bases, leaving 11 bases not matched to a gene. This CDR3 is CASSHDRGPQGGYTF. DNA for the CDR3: TGTGCCAGCAGCCACGACAGGGGGCCCCAAGGGGGCTACACCTTC.

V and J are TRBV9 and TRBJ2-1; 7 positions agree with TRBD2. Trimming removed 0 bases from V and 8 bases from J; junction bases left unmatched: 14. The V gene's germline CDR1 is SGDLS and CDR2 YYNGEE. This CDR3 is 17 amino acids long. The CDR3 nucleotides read TGTGCCAGCAGCGTAGCTTTGAAGGGAGGGAAGAGCGATGAGCAGTTCTTC. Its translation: CASSVALKGGKSDEQFF.